The 28 T cell receptor beta chains presented below share a single source sample, sequenced in a study of beta chain features in type 1 diabetes. Overall study findings and caveats: Type 1 diabetes patients had moderately but significantly shorter TCRB CDR3s in all four CD4+ subsets.

For these receptors, no antigen is known. The investigators reverse transcribed all of the isolated RNA, so they sequenced expressed TCRB transcripts. Repertoires were generated with immunoSEQ multiplex PCR, while TCRdb's copy carries only in-frame clones and drops some. Of hundreds of thousands of clones listed, under 13% are singletons. Source material: naive CD4+ T cells from blood. These receptors all come from a man younger than 40 with type 1 diabetes.

The chain has TRBV7-9 and TRBJ2-3; 7 bases are a match to TRBD1. CDR1 SEHNR and CDR2 FQNEAQ come from the germline V gene (reference sequence). The CDR3 covers 16 residues. Unmatched junction bases numbered 15, after V lost 7 bases and J lost 5 bases. The CDR3 DNA sequence: TGTGCCAGCACCCCGGGAAACAGGGGCGCGGGAGATACGCAGTATTTT. Translated: CASTPGNRGAGDTQYF.

The chain links TRBV5-4 to TRBJ1-3; D may be TRBD1 (6 bases). The V end was cut by 7 bases, the J end by 9 bases, with 23 bases between. CDR3 size: 15 residues. Germline lookup yields CDR1 SGHNT and CDR2 YYREEE (reference sequence). The CDR3 loop reads CASHGDKASSGTIYF. The CDR3 region has the DNA TGTGCCAGCCACGGGGACAAGGCCTCATCGGGCACCATATATTTT.

This clone was seen a few times. The chain combines TRBV7-2 with TRBJ2-3; 9 bases line up with TRBD1. Trimming at V came to 5 bases and at J to 4 bases, leaving 4 bases not matched to a gene. This CDR3 is built from 14 residues. In germline, CDR1 is SGHTA, CDR2 FQGNSA. The CDR3 DNA sequence: TGTGCCAGCAGCCCGGACAGGGGTGCAGATACGCAGTATTTT. Residues: CASSPDRGADTQYF.

The table lists this clone with a few counts. The chain links TRBV7-2 to TRBJ2-5; tentative D call: TRBD2 (6 bases). This CDR3 is 14 amino acids long. Germline-derived CDR1 and CDR2 are SGHTA and FQGNSA. Trimming took 3 bases from V and 10 from J, leaving 18 bases between them. The CDR3 coding sequence is TGTGCCAGCAGCTTGGATCTAGCGCCCGGGAGCCAGTACTTC. It codes for CASSLDLAPGSQYF.

The chain employs TRBV7-2 and TRBJ2-2; D unclear. Deletions cut 4 bases from V and 3 bases from J, with 6 bases between. Per germline, CDR1 SGHTA and CDR2 FQGNSA. The CDR3 spans 13 residues. The CDR3: CASSYEYTGELFF. DNA for the CDR3: TGTGCCAGCAGCTACGAGTACACCGGGGAGCTGTTTTTT.

This chain links TRBV11-2 with TRBJ2-7; tentative D call: TRBD1 (5 bases). The CDR3 is made up of 14 amino acids. With 1 base removed from V and 2 bases from J, the gap between germline ends came to 9 bases. Looked up from germline, CDR1 is SGHAT and CDR2 is FQNNGV. DNA of the CDR3: TGTGCCAGCAGCTTAGCGGCAGGGCCCTACGAGCAGTACTTC. As protein: CASSLAAGPYEQYF.

This clone was seen a handful of times. The CDR3 protein is CASTTASGGALEQYF. The CDR3 DNA sequence: TGTGCCAGCACAACCGCTAGCGGGGGGGCCCTCGAGCAGTACTTC. The genes are TRBV28 and TRBJ2-7; 12 bases fit TRBD2. CDR3 length equals 15 residues. Unmatched junction bases numbered 10, after V lost 7 bases and J lost 6 bases. Germline CDR1 reads MDHEN; CDR2 reads SYDVKM. Using reference TRBV28 and TRBJ2-7 for the parts outside the CDR3, the full variable domain is DVKVTQSSRYLVKRTGEKVFLECVQDMDHENMFWYRQDPGLGLRLIYFSYDVKMKEKGDIPEGYSVSREKKERFSLILESASTNQTSMYLCASTTASGGALEQYFGPGTRLTVT.

The V and J genes are TRBV9 and TRBJ1-5; TRBD1 might be the D (5 bases). CDR3 size: 14 residues. The germline V gene encodes CDR1 SGDLS and CDR2 YYNGEE. Trimming took 4 bases from V and 6 from J, leaving 14 bases between them. CDR3 sequence: CASSRRAQGQPQHF. CDR3 bases: TGTGCCAGCAGCCGTAGGGCCCAGGGTCAGCCCCAGCATTTT.

This clone was seen a handful of times. The same CDR3 can be traced to other DNA sequences in this sample. J is TRBJ2-3 and V is TRBV29-1; D is unclear. The V and J ends lost 0 bases and 3 bases respectively, with 7 bases between them. CDR3 length: 13 residues. Germline-derived CDR1 and CDR2 are SQVTM and ANQGSEA. The CDR3 loop is CSVEDPGTDTQYF. Written as DNA, the CDR3 is TGCAGCGTTGAAGATCCAGGTACAGATACGCAGTATTTT.

The chain combines TRBV5-4 with TRBJ1-2; 7 bases fit TRBD1. V lost 0 bases to trimming and J lost 0 bases; unmatched junction nucleotides: 2. Germline lookup yields CDR1 SGHNT and CDR2 YYREEE (reference sequence). The CDR3 runs 15 residues. CDR3: CASSLGDRSNYGYTF. In nucleotides, the CDR3 is TGTGCCAGCAGCTTGGGGGACAGATCTAACTATGGCTACACCTTC.

Note on this clone: This same CDR3 is encoded by further DNA sequences in the sample. The chain links TRBV2 to TRBJ1-2; D may be TRBD1 (5 bases). This CDR3 is 14 amino acids long. The germline V gene encodes CDR1 SNHLY and CDR2 FYNNEI. V was cut by 1 base and J by 2 bases, with 8 bases left in between. CDR3 loop: CASSEEAGNYGYTF. The DNA for the CDR3 is TGTGCCAGCAGTGAAGAGGCAGGGAACTATGGCTACACCTTC. Full variable domain (missing parts from reference TRBV2 and TRBJ1-2): EPEVTQTPSHQVTQMGQEVILRCVPISNHLYFYWYRQILGQKVEFLVSFYNNEISEKSEIFDDQFSVERPDGSNFTLKIRSTKLEDSAMYFCASSEEAGNYGYTFGSGTRLTVV.

The V and J genes are TRBV19 and TRBJ1-5; 9 bases are a match to TRBD1. The CDR3 has 15 amino acids. Germline values: CDR1 LNHDA, CDR2 SQIVND (reference sequence). Trimming took 5 bases from V and 5 from J; bases not matched to a gene: 7. CDR3: CASSSGQGFYQPQHF. CDR3 nucleotide sequence: TGTGCCAGTAGTTCGGGACAGGGATTCTATCAGCCCCAGCATTTT.

The chain carries TRBV9 and TRBJ1-2; 7 positions match TRBD1. With V trimmed by 4 bases and J by 10 bases, 13 bases remained unmatched. The CDR3 is 14 residues long. The V gene's germline CDR1 is SGDLS and CDR2 YYNGEE. In DNA, the CDR3 is TGTGCCAGCAGCCACACTTCCTTTCAGGGGGACTACACCTTC. Protein product: CASSHTSFQGDYTF.

This sequence joins TRBV15 and TRBJ1-4, with TRBD1 identical over 7 bases. CDR1 and CDR2 from the germline V gene are LNHNV and YYDKDF (reference sequence). With V trimmed by 0 bases and J by 9 bases, 7 bases remained unmatched. The CDR3 consists of 15 residues. The CDR3 loop reads CATSRESVQGQKLFF. The CDR3 DNA follows: TGTGCCACCAGCAGAGAGTCGGTACAGGGGCAAAAACTGTTTTTT.

The V call is TRBV27, the J call TRBJ2-5, with unresolved D. The ends were cut back, 4 bases at V and 1 base at J, with 7 bases in the middle. The germline V gene encodes CDR1 MNHEY and CDR2 SMNVEV (reference sequence). This CDR3 is built from 13 residues. The chain's CDR3 is CASSYQAQETQYF. CDR3 DNA sequence: TGTGCCAGCAGTTATCAGGCCCAAGAGACCCAGTACTTC.

The rearrangement links TRBV5-1 to TRBJ2-3, with D possibly TRBD2 on 5 matching bases. Germline-derived CDR1 and CDR2 are SGHRS and YFSETQ. Trimming pared 0 bases from V and 0 bases from J, leaving 8 bases between. CDR3 length: 15 residues. The CDR3 spells CASSLGTPSTDTQYF. The CDR3 DNA reads TGCGCCAGCAGCTTGGGGACTCCAAGCACAGATACGCAGTATTTT.

The CDR3 DNA reads TGCGCCAGCAGCTCCATGCGAGTCTCTTTTAATGAGCAGTTCTTC. Its translation: CASSSMRVSFNEQFF. The chain uses TRBV5-1 and TRBJ2-1; no clear D. The CDR3 sequence is 15 residues long. The V gene's germline CDR1 is SGHRS and CDR2 YFSETQ. Trimming stripped 3 bases from V and 7 bases from J, with 17 bases between.

This clone has more than one count but fewer than ten. The V and J genes are TRBV7-9 and TRBJ1-2; a weak D match, TRBD1 (6 bases). This CDR3 comprises 13 residues. Germline V gene sequence: CDR1 SEHNR, CDR2 FQNEAQ (reference sequence). The V gene lost 5 bases and the J gene lost 8 bases, with 15 bases spanning the gap. CDR3 protein: CASSPEGVGGYTF. The CDR3 DNA sequence: TGTGCCAGCAGCCCCGAGGGGGTAGGGGGCTACACCTTC.

This clone came up a few times. The V gene is TRBV28, the J gene TRBJ1-4, with 7 nucleotides matching TRBD1. Looked up from germline, CDR1 is MDHEN and CDR2 is SYDVKM. Trimming cost V 7 bases and J 4 bases; bases outside gene matches: 3. The CDR3 extends over 13 amino acids. The CDR3 nucleotides are TGTGCCAGCATGAGGGGGCTTAATGAAAAACTGTTTTTT. Translation gives CASMRGLNEKLFF.

This chain uses TRBV6-5 with TRBJ2-3; 8 nucleotides line up with TRBD2. CDR3 length: 15 amino acids. Germline CDR1 MNHEY, CDR2 SVGAGI. Losses at the gene ends were 8 bases for V and 2 bases for J; bases not matched to a gene: 9. The CDR3 DNA sequence: TGTGCCAGCGCCTCGGCTAGCGGGTACACAGATACGCAGTATTTT. Protein product: CASASASGYTDTQYF.

This clone was seen more than once but under ten times. The genes are TRBV4-2 and TRBJ2-3, with no clear D. CDR3 length: 14 residues. With 2 bases removed from V and 3 bases from J, the gap between germline ends came to 9 bases. Germline assignment: CDR1 LGHNA and CDR2 YNFKEQ. In nucleotides, the CDR3 is TGTGCCAGCAGCCAACCCGTCGGTACAGATACGCAGTATTTT. This gives the protein CASSQPVGTDTQYF.

This chain links TRBV5-1 with TRBJ1-1, with a tentative D call TRBD1 (5 bases). V lost 6 bases, J lost 1 base, and 10 bases lay in between. The CDR3 spans 13 residues. The germline gives CDR1 SGHRS, CDR2 YFSETQ. The CDR3 protein is CASKDGANTEAFF. The CDR3 DNA sequence: TGCGCCAGCAAAGATGGGGCGAACACTGAAGCTTTCTTT.

The J gene is TRBJ1-1, the V gene TRBV28, with TRBD1 as a possible D gene (6 bases). The germline V gene has CDR1 MDHEN and CDR2 SYDVKM. Trimming removed 8 bases from V and 0 bases from J, with 19 bases in between. CDR3 length equals 16 residues. CDR3 DNA sequence: TGTGCCAGCGGCCTACAGGGCTCGGTAATGAACACTGAAGCTTTCTTT. It is translated as CASGLQGSVMNTEAFF.

This clone has more than one count but fewer than ten. The gene calls are TRBV7-2 and TRBJ2-7; 16 bases align to TRBD2. V lost 2 bases and J lost 2; bases outside the gene matches: 9. The germline gives CDR1 SGHTA, CDR2 FQGNSA. The CDR3 runs 19 residues. Written as DNA, the CDR3 is TGTGCCAGCAGCTTAATGGCCGGGACTAGCGGGGGGGGCCCCTACGAGCAGTACTTC. Its protein is CASSLMAGTSGGGPYEQYF.

This clone was counted between two and nine times. J is TRBJ2-3 and V is TRBV11-2; 9 positions match TRBD1. Germline CDR1 and CDR2: SGHAT and FQNNGV. CDR3 length: 14 residues. V dropped 6 bases and J dropped 4; count of bases not matched to a gene: 5. The CDR3 sequence: CASRQQGAADTQYF. CDR3 bases: TGTGCCAGCAGACAACAGGGGGCCGCAGATACGCAGTATTTT.

This rearrangement joins TRBV28 to TRBJ2-5, with a possible D match to TRBD2 (5 bases). V was pared by 6 bases and J by 0 bases, with 11 bases between. The germline V gene has CDR1 MDHEN and CDR2 SYDVKM. The CDR3 consists of 14 residues. The CDR3: CASSGDYYQETQYF. The CDR3 region has the DNA TGTGCCAGCAGCGGTGACTATTACCAAGAGACCCAGTACTTC.

The chain couples TRBV19 to TRBJ1-5; D is possibly TRBD1 (6 bases). The CDR3 is 12 amino acids. Trimming pared 10 bases from V and 7 bases from J, leaving 14 bases between. Germline V gene lookup returns CDR1 LNHDA and CDR2 SQIVND (reference sequence). This chain's CDR3 is CATQGPGQPQHF. The CDR3 region has the DNA TGTGCCACTCAGGGGCCGGGACAGCCCCAGCATTTT.

This clone has only a few counts. The CDR3 protein is CAWDRPSLEQYF. The CDR3, as DNA: TGTGCCTGGGACAGGCCCTCGCTTGAGCAGTACTTC. The chain joins TRBV30 to TRBJ2-7; possible D gene TRBD1, 6 bases. CDR1 and CDR2 (germline): GTSNPN, SVGIG (reference sequence). This CDR3 has 12 residues. V was trimmed by 5 bases and J by 7 bases, leaving 15 bases between them. Filled out from reference TRBV30 and TRBJ2-7, the complete variable domain reads SQTIHQWPATLVQPVGSPLSLECTVEGTSNPNLYWYRQAAGRGLQLLFYSVGIGQISSEVPQNLSASRPQDRQFILSSKKLLLSDSGFYLCAWDRPSLEQYFGPGTRLTVT.